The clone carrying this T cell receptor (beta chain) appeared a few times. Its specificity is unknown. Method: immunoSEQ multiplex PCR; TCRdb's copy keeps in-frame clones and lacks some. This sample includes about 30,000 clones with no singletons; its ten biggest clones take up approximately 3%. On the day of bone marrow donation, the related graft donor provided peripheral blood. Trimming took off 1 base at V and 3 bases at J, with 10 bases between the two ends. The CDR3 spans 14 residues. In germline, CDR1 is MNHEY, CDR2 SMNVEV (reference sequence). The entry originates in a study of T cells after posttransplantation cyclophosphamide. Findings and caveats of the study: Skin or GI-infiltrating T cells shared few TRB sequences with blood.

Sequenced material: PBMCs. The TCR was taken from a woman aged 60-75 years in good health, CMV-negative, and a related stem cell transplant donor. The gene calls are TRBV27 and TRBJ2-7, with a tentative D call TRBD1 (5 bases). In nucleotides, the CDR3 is TGTGCCAGCAGTTTATACAGGCCAGGCTACGAGCAGTACTTC. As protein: CASSLYRPGYEQYF.